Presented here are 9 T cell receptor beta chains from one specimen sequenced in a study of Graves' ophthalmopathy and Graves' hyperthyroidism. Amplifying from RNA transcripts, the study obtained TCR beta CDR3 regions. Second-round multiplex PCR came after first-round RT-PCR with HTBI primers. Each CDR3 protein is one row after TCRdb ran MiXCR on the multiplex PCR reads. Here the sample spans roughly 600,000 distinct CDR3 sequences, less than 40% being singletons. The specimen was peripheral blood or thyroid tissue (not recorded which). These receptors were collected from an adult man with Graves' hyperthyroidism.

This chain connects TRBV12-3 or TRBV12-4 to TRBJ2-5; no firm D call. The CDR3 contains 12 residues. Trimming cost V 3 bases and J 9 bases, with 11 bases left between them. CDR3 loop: CASSLGTQPQYF. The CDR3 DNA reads TGTGCCAGCAGTTTGGGCACTCAGCCCCAGTACTTC.

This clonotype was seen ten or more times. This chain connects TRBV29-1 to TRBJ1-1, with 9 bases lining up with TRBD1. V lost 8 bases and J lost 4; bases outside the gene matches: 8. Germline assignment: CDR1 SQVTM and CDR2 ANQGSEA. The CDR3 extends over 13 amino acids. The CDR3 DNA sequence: TGCAGCACTCCGGGACAGGGCCTCACTGAAGCTTTCTTT. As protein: CSTPGQGLTEAFF.

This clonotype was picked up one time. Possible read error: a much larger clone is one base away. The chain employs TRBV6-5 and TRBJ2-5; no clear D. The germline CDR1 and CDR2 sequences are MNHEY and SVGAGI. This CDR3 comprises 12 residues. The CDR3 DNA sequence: TGTGCCGGCAGTTACGGCCAAGAGACCCAGTACTTC. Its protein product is CAGSYGQETQYF.

CDR3 DNA sequence: TGTGCCAGCAGCGCCCGAAGGGGGACAGGGAGATACGAGCAGTACTTC. Residues: CASSARRGTGRYEQYF. The chain recombines TRBV25-1 with TRBJ2-7; 9 nucleotides line up with TRBD1. The CDR3 runs to 16 residues. V lost 6 bases and J lost 4; bases outside the gene matches: 13. Germline V gives CDR1 MGHDK, CDR2 SYGVNS.

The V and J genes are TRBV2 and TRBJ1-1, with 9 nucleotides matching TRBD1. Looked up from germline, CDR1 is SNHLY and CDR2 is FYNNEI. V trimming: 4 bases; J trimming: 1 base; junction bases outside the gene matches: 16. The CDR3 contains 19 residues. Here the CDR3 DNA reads TGTGCCAGCAGTGTCCCTAGCCCGGGACAGGGAACGGGGAACACTGAAGCTTTCTTT. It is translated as CASSVPSPGQGTGNTEAFF.

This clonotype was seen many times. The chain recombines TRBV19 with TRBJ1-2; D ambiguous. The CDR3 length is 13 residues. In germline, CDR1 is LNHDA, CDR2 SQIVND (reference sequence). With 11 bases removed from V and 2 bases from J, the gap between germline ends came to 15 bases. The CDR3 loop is CASCDGANYGYTF. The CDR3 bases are TGTGCCTCCTGCGACGGAGCAAACTATGGCTACACCTTC.

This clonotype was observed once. The CDR3 nucleotides read TGTGCCAGCTCACCGAGGGGACAGGTTAATGAAAAACTGTTTTTT. As protein: CASSPRGQVNEKLFF. V is TRBV18 and J is TRBJ1-4; 8 bases line up with TRBD1. Germline assignment: CDR1 KGHSH and CDR2 LQKENI. The CDR3 is 15 amino acids. V gave up 3 bases and J gave up 4 bases; unmatched junction bases: 4.

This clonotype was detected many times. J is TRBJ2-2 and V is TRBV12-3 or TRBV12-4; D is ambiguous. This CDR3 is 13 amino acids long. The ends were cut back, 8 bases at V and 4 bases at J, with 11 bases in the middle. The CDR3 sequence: CASLQSITGELFF. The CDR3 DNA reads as TGTGCCAGCCTACAGAGCATCACCGGGGAGCTGTTTTTT.

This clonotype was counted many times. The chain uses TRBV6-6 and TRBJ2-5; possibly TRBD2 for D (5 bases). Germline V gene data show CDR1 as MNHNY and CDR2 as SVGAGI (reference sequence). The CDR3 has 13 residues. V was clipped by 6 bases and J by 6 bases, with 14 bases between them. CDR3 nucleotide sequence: TGTGCCAGCAGCGCCACAGCGGAGAAGACCCAGTACTTC. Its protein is CASSATAEKTQYF.